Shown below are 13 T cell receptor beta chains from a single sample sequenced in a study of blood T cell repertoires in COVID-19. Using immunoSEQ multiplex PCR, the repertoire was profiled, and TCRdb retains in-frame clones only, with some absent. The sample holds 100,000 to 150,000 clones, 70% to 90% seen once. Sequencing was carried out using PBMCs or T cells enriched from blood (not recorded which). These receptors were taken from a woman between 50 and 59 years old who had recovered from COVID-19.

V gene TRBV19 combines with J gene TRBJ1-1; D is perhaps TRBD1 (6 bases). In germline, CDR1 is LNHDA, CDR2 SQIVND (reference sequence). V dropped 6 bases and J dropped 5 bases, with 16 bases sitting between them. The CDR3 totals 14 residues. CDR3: CASRPDRSGTEAFF. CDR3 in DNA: TGTGCCAGTAGACCGGACAGATCCGGGACTGAAGCTTTCTTT.

The CDR3 loop reads CASSIDLGAGELFF. As DNA, the CDR3 is TGTGCCAGTAGTATCGACCTTGGGGCGGGGGAGCTGTTTTTT. The chain recombines TRBV19 with TRBJ2-2; weak D call: TRBD1 (5 bases). V gave up 3 bases and J gave up 8 bases, with 13 bases separating them. This CDR3 comprises 14 residues. CDR1 is LNHDA, CDR2 SQIVND, per germline (reference sequence).

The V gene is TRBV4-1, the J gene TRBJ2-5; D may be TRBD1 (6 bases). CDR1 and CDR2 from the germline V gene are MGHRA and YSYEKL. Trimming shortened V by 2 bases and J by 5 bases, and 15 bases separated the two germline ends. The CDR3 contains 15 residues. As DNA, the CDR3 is TGCGCCAGCAGCCAACCAGGGACAAGGCCGGAGACCCAGTACTTC. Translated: CASSQPGTRPETQYF.

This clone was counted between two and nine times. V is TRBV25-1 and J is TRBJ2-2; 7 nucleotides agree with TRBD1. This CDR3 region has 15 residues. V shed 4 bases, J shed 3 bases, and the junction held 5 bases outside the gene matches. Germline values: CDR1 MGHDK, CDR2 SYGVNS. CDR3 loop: CASSGYRGDTGELFF. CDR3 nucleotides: TGTGCCAGCAGTGGTTACAGGGGAGACACCGGGGAGCTGTTTTTT.

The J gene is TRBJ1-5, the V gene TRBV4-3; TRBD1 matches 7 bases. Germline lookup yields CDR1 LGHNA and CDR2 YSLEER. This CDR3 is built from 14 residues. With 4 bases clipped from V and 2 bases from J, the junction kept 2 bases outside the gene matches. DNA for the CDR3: TGCGCCAGCAGCCCTGACAGGGGCAATCAGCCCCAGCATTTT. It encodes CASSPDRGNQPQHF.

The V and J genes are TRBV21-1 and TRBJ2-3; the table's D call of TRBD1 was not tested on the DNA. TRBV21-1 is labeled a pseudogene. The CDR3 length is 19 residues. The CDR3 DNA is TGTGCCAGCAGCAAACCCCGGGACAGTTATTCCACTAGCACAGATACGCAGTATTTT. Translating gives CASSKPRDSYSTSTDTQYF.

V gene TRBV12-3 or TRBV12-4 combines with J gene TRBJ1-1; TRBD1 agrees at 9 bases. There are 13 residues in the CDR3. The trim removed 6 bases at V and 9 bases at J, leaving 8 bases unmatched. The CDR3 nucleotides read TGTGCCAGCAGATCAAGACAGGGGGGTCAAGCTTTCTTT. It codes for CASRSRQGGQAFF.

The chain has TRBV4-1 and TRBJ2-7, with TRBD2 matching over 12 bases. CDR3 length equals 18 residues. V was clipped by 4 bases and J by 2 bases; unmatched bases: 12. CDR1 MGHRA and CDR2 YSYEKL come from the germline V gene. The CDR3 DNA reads TGCGCCAGCAGCCGACTTACGCGACTAGCGGGAGAAACCTACGAGCAGTACTTC. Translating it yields CASSRLTRLAGETYEQYF.

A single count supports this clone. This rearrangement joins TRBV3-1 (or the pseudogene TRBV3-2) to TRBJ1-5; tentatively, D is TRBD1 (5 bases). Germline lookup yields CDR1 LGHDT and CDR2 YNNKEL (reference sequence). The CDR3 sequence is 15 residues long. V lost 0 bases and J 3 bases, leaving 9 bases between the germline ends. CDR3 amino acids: CASSQDNRINQPQHF. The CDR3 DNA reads TGTGCCAGCAGCCAAGATAACAGGATCAATCAGCCCCAGCATTTT.

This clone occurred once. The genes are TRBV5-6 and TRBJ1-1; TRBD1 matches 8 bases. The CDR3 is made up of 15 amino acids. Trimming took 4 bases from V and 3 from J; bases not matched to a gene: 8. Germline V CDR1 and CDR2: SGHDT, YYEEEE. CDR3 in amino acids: CASSHNRDRHTEAFF. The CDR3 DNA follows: TGTGCCAGCAGCCACAACCGGGACAGGCACACTGAAGCTTTCTTT.

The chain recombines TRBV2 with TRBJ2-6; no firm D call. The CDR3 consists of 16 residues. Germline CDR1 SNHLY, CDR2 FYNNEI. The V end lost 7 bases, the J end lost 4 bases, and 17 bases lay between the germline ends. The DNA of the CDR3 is TGTGCCAGCAAGGCCAGGTTTATCGCGGGGGCCAACGTCCTGACTTTC. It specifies CASKARFIAGANVLTF.

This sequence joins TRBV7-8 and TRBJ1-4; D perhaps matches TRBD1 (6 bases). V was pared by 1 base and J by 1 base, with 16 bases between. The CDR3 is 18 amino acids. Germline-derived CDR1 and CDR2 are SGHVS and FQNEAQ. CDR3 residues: CASSLVYRAWKTNEKLFF. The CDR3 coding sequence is TGTGCCAGCAGCTTAGTTTACAGGGCGTGGAAAACTAATGAAAAACTGTTTTTT.

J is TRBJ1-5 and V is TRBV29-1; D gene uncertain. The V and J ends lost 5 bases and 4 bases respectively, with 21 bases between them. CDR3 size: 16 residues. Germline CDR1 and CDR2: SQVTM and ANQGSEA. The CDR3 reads CSVFPRPYTLNQPQHF. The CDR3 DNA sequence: TGCAGCGTTTTTCCCCGCCCATACACCTTGAATCAGCCCCAGCATTTT.